The source of this T cell receptor (beta chain) is a study of blood T cell repertoires in COVID-19. Losses at the gene ends were 5 bases for V and 3 bases for J; bases not matched to a gene: 11. Germline V lookup: CDR1 SNHLY, CDR2 FYNNEI. The CDR3 has 16 amino acids. This table comes from immunoSEQ multiplex PCR, and its TCRdb copy is limited to in-frame clones, with some not included. The sample shows about 250,000 clones, more than 75% of them seen only once. Material for sequencing was PBMCs or T cells enriched from blood (not recorded which). This TCR was sampled from a man between 35 and 55 years old who had recovered from COVID-19. The chain joins TRBV2 to TRBJ1-1, with 8 bases identical to TRBD1. CDR3 sequence (DNA): TGTGCCAGCAGTCGGAATCCAGGGGGCGCTTACACTGAAGCTTTCTTT. Translation gives CASSRNPGGAYTEAFF.